Listed below are T cell receptor beta chains from one sample, sequenced in a study of neurological immune-mediated disorders. In TCRdb, the 5' RACE reads were re-called with MiXCR into one record per CDR3 protein. The sample lists 40,000 to 60,000 distinct CDR3 sequences, around 13% occurring once. The sample comprised PBMCs. Receptors originate from a male donor with HTLV-1-associated myelopathy (HAM/TSP). Each CDR3 is given with its conserved first and last residue. A D gene is named only where the DNA matches it firmly. Not all rows give a size; the values are once, few, many and, for expanded clones, a class.

.,TRBJ2-7,TRBV12-3/TRBV12-4,TRBD1,CSSTLRGLFEQHF,TGTTCCAGCACCCTCAGGGGGCTATTCGAGCAGCACTTC
many,TRBJ1-6,TRBV11-2,.,CASSQRRALNSPLHF,TGTGCCAGCAGCCAACGACGGGCCCTTAATTCACCCCTCCACTTT
many,TRBJ2-3,TRBV5-1,.,CASSLDYRRADTQYF,TGCGCCAGCAGCCTGGACTATCGAAGGGCGGATACGCAGTATTTT
many,TRBJ2-5,TRBV5-1,TRBD2,CASSYNPGTSGGPRYF,TGCGCCAGCAGCTACAACCCCGGGACTAGCGGGGGGCCCCGGTACTTC
many,TRBJ1-6,TRBV14,TRBD1,CASSQDPGGRSPLHF,TGTGCCAGCAGCCAGGATCCAGGGGGGCGGTCACCCCTCCACTTT
many,TRBJ1-2,TRBV15,.,CATSRDLHPGQSGYTF,TGTGCCACCAGCAGAGATCTGCATCCGGGACAAAGTGGCTACACCTTC
many,TRBJ2-7,TRBV6-5,TRBD2,CASKGLADLYEQYF,TGTGCCAGCAAGGGACTAGCGGATCTCTACGAGCAGTACTTC
many,TRBJ2-1,TRBV5-1,.,CASSLMPGSEQFF,TGCGCCAGCAGCTTGATGCCTGGAAGTGAGCAGTTCTTC
many,TRBJ1-2,TRBV7-2,.,CASSLARPRREHGYTF,TGTGCCAGCAGCTTAGCGAGACCGCGCAGGGAGCATGGCTACACCTTC
many,TRBJ1-5,TRBV20-1,.,CSARNRDGNQPQHF,TGCAGTGCTAGGAATCGGGACGGAAATCAGCCCCAGCATTTT
many,TRBJ2-3,TRBV7-7,.,CASSLARTTDTQYF,TGTGCTAGCAGCTTAGCGAGGACTACAGATACGCAGTATTTT
many,TRBJ2-2,TRBV5-1,.,CASSSGQPTGELFF,TGCGCCAGCAGCTCTGGACAGCCCACCGGGGAGCTGTTTTTT
.,TRBJ1-1,TRBV5-1,.,CASSQGLLSGATEAFF,TGCGCCAGCAGCCAGGGACTCCTGAGCGGCGCAACTGAAGCTTTCTTT
many,TRBJ1-4,TRBV12-3/TRBV12-4,.,CASSLGGYEKLFF,TGTGCCAGCAGTTTAGGAGGATACGAAAAACTGTTTTTT
many,TRBJ1-5,TRBV12-3/TRBV12-4,TRBD1,CASSLSGTANQPQHF,TGTGCCAGCAGTCTGTCCGGGACAGCCAATCAGCCCCAGCATTTT
.,TRBJ2-7,TRBV6-2/TRBV6-3,.,CASSYSNSAYEQYF,TGTGCCAGCAGTTACTCGAACAGCGCCTACGAGCAGTACTTC
many,TRBJ2-6,TRBV27,TRBD1,CASSQPGQHKGGANVLTF,TGTGCCAGCAGTCAACCGGGACAGCATAAGGGTGGGGCCAACGTCCTGACTTTC
many,TRBJ1-1,TRBV20-1,.,CSARSRGNTEAFF,TGCAGTGCTAGAAGCAGGGGGAACACTGAAGCTTTCTTT
many,TRBJ2-7,TRBV6-1,.,CASNPEQGSGEQYF,TGTGCCAGCAATCCGGAACAGGGAAGTGGGGAGCAGTACTTC
many,TRBJ2-3,TRBV20-1,TRBD2,CSASGGGTDTQYF,TGCAGTGCTAGCGGGGGGGGCACAGATACGCAGTATTTT
medium-sized,TRBJ1-6,TRBV7-2,.,CASRSRTAFNSPLHF,TGTGCCAGCCGGTCCAGGACGGCCTTTAATTCACCCCTCCACTTT
many,TRBJ1-5,TRBV20-1,.,CSAIISPANQPQHF,TGCAGTGCCATTATTAGTCCGGCAAATCAGCCCCAGCATTTT
medium-sized,TRBJ2-3,TRBV5-1,.,CASSYYPRGSGTDTQYF,TGCGCCAGCAGCTATTATCCCAGGGGCTCGGGCACAGATACGCAGTATTTT
.,TRBJ2-1,TRBV7-8,TRBD1,CASSLGRTGLLNEQFF,TGTGCCAGCAGTTTGGGGCGGACAGGGTTGTTAAATGAGCAGTTCTTC
.,TRBJ2-1,TRBV20-1,.,CSARDSQLLTGENEQFF,TGCAGTGCTAGAGATTCACAGTTACTTACGGGAGAAAATGAGCAGTTCTTC
many,TRBJ2-3,TRBV15,.,CATSRADTQYF,TGTGCCACCAGCAGGGCAGATACGCAGTATTTT
many,TRBJ2-2,TRBV5-6,.,CASSHDSPRTGELFF,TGTGCCAGCAGCCATGACAGCCCCCGCACCGGGGAGCTGTTTTTT
many,TRBJ1-1,TRBV3-1,.,CASSQPGQPNTEAFF,TGTGCCAGCAGCCAACCGGGACAACCGAACACTGAAGCTTTCTTT
many,TRBJ1-6,TRBV6-5,.,CASSYDLSSYNSPLHF,TGTGCCAGCAGTTACGACCTCAGCTCCTATAATTCACCCCTCCACTTT
few,TRBJ1-1,TRBV18,.,CASSPSAAEHTEAFF,TGTGCCAGCTCACCATCGGCAGCGGAGCACACTGAAGCTTTCTTT
many,TRBJ1-6,TRBV5-5,.,CASSLVATGSSPLHF,TGTGCCAGCAGCTTGGTGGCGACAGGCAGTTCACCCCTCCACTTT
many,TRBJ2-3,TRBV6-6,.,CASSYSSLGRGTDTQYF,TGTGCCAGCAGTTACTCAAGTCTGGGTCGAGGGACAGATACGCAGTATTTT
many,TRBJ2-3,TRBV10-1,TRBD1,CASSEDQTGEEDTQYF,TGCGCCAGCAGTGAAGATCAGACAGGGGAAGAAGATACGCAGTATTTT
many,TRBJ2-1,TRBV7-9,.,CASSLSLGGIDEQFF,TGTGCCAGCAGCTTATCGCTAGGAGGAATCGATGAGCAGTTCTTC
many,TRBJ1-1,TRBV7-2,TRBD1,CASRQGESYTEAFF,TGTGCCAGTAGACAGGGGGAATCTTACACTGAAGCTTTCTTT
many,TRBJ1-5,TRBV7-7,.,CASTEIAGTKDPQPQHF,TGTGCCAGCACAGAAATCGCCGGGACCAAGGATCCCCAGCCCCAGCATTTT
many,TRBJ1-1,TRBV10-1,.,CATELKGPNTEAFF,TGCGCCACCGAACTTAAGGGGCCGAACACTGAAGCTTTCTTT
.,TRBJ2-1,TRBV29-1,TRBD1,CSVEVRGRGLLSSYNEQFF,TGCAGCGTTGAAGTACGGGGCAGGGGGCTTCTTAGCTCCTACAATGAGCAGTTCTTC
many,TRBJ1-4,TRBV20-1,.,CSARGQPNEKLFF,TGCAGTGCTAGAGGACAGCCTAATGAAAAACTGTTTTTT
many,TRBJ2-7,TRBV14,.,CASSQLRSLSYEQYF,TGTGCCAGCAGCCAATTGCGGAGTTTATCCTACGAGCAGTACTTC
many,TRBJ2-7,TRBV20-1,.,CSASSGDEQYF,TGCAGTGCTAGCTCGGGGGACGAGCAGTACTTC
medium-sized,TRBJ2-1,TRBV7-9,.,CASSLALAGMYNEQFF,TGTGCCAGCAGCTTAGCGCTCGCGGGGATGTACAATGAGCAGTTCTTC
many,TRBJ1-3,TRBV7-9,.,CASSSRQKSSGNTIYF,TGTGCCAGCAGCTCCCGACAAAAGAGCTCTGGAAACACCATATATTTT
many,TRBJ2-3,TRBV9,TRBD2,CASSVSGGWTDTQYF,TGTGCCAGCAGCGTAAGCGGGGGGTGGACAGATACGCAGTATTTT
many,TRBJ1-2,TRBV29-1,TRBD1,CSVTGTGIGYTF,TGCAGCGTGACCGGGACAGGGATAGGCTACACCTTC
many,TRBJ2-3,TRBV20-1,.,CSAPDYRSTDTQYF,TGCAGTGCACCCGACTACCGTAGCACAGATACGCAGTATTTT
.,TRBJ1-1,TRBV10-3,.,CASSKGDTEAFF,TGTGCCTCGTCGAAGGGGGACACTGAAGCTTTCTTT
many,TRBJ2-7,TRBV11-2,.,CASSLIRGRSYEQYF,TGTGCCAGCAGCTTAATCCGTGGCAGAAGCTACGAGCAGTACTTC
many,TRBJ1-3,TRBV7-2,.,CASSLNREDGNTIYF,TGTGCCAGCAGCTTAAACAGGGAGGACGGAAACACCATATATTTT
many,TRBJ2-2,TRBV7-3,.,CASSLLANTGELFF,TGTGCCAGCAGCCTTCTAGCGAACACCGGGGAGCTGTTTTTT
many,TRBJ1-5,TRBV12-3/TRBV12-4,TRBD1,CASSFKNIGQGPQPQHF,TGTGCCAGCAGTTTCAAGAATATCGGACAGGGGCCTCAGCCCCAGCATTTT
many,TRBJ1-4,TRBV5-1,.,CASSHGQPNEKLFF,TGCGCCAGCAGTCATGGACAGCCTAATGAAAAACTGTTTTTT
many,TRBJ1-3,TRBV29-1,.,CSVEWSNTIYF,TGCAGCGTTGAATGGTCGAACACCATATATTTT
many,TRBJ1-1,TRBV28,TRBD1,CASSPGGEGKTEAFF,TGTGCCAGCAGCCCAGGGGGCGAAGGGAAAACTGAAGCTTTCTTT
.,TRBJ1-1,TRBV5-1,.,CASSFDRRNTEAFF,TGCGCCAGCAGCTTTGACAGGAGGAACACTGAAGCTTTCTTT